The 8 T cell receptor beta chains in this list originate from one sample, sequenced in a study of chemoradiotherapy in HPV16-positive cancers. Data came from immunoSEQ multiplex PCR; TCRdb stores just in-frame clones and leaves some out. The sample yields over 13,000 clones, roughly 79% seen once. The sample was taken from a patient who underwent chemoradiotherapy. The origin of the receptors is a human donor with HPV-associated anogenital cancer.

This chain connects TRBV2 to TRBJ2-4, with 7 bases matching TRBD1. The CDR3 has 14 amino acids. The V segment lost 6 bases and the J segment 7 bases; nucleotides outside the gene matches: 9. Germline V gene data show CDR1 as SNHLY and CDR2 as FYNNEI. CDR3 in amino acids: CASRVAGGWNIQYF. CDR3 DNA sequence: TGTGCCAGCAGGGTTGCAGGGGGATGGAACATTCAGTACTTC.

The chain has TRBV28 and TRBJ2-7; 10 bases agree with TRBD1. This CDR3 spans 15 amino acids. Per the germline V gene, CDR1 is MDHEN and CDR2 is SYDVKM. The junction had 10 bases not matched to a gene; V was cut back by 1 base and J by 10 bases. DNA for the CDR3: TGTGCCAGCAGTTTATCTGATGGACAGGGGGATCGACAGTACTTC. Its translation is CASSLSDGQGDRQYF.

The chain recombines TRBV18 with TRBJ1-5; 7 bases line up with TRBD1. Germline V gene data show CDR1 as KGHSH and CDR2 as LQKENI. The ends lost 6 bases at V and 9 bases at J; junction bases unmatched: 14. The CDR3 contains 15 residues. This CDR3 is CASSSGGQTPWPQHF. The CDR3 DNA sequence: TGTGCCAGCTCGTCGGGGGGACAGACACCCTGGCCCCAGCATTTT.

The rearrangement links TRBV6-5 to TRBJ1-1; D is perhaps TRBD1 (5 bases). V lost 0 bases and J 11 bases, leaving 10 bases between the germline ends. CDR3 length equals 12 residues. CDR1 MNHEY and CDR2 SVGAGI come from the germline V gene. CDR3 coding DNA: TGTGCCAGCAGTTACTCGCAGGGTCGGGCTTTCTTT. This codes for CASSYSQGRAFF.

The chain employs TRBV4-2 and TRBJ2-7, with 7 bases lining up with TRBD1. This CDR3 spans 16 amino acids. Unmatched junction bases numbered 6, after V lost 0 bases and J lost 1 base. Per the germline V gene, CDR1 is LGHNA and CDR2 is YNFKEQ. The CDR3 coding sequence is TGTGCCAGCAGCCAAGAAAGGGGGCAGGTTTCCTACGAGCAGTACTTC. It specifies CASSQERGQVSYEQYF.

This clone was observed a few times. The chain combines TRBV27 with TRBJ1-5; 8 bases are shared with TRBD1. CDR3 length: 15 residues. Germline CDR1 is MNHEY and CDR2 is SMNVEV (reference sequence). With 2 bases clipped from V and 3 bases from J, the junction kept 3 bases outside the gene matches. The CDR3 DNA is TGTGCCAGCAGTTTAGGGACAGGCAACAATCAGCCCCAGCATTTT. This codes for CASSLGTGNNQPQHF.

This clone appeared a few times. The chain joins TRBV7-9 to TRBJ1-2, with D unresolved. Germline V lookup: CDR1 SEHNR, CDR2 FQNEAQ (reference sequence). The V end was cut by 2 bases, the J end by 5 bases, with 9 bases between. CDR3 length equals 13 residues. The CDR3 region is CASSLSGEYGYTF. The CDR3 nucleotides are TGTGCCAGCAGCTTATCGGGTGAATATGGCTACACCTTC.

This clone was detected once. The chain uses TRBV5-1 and TRBJ1-6; D not resolved. The CDR3 is made up of 13 amino acids. Trimming shortened V by 0 bases and J by 13 bases, and 11 bases separated the two germline ends. CDR1 and CDR2 from the germline V gene are SGHRS and YFSETQ. CDR3 in amino acids: CASSLEAGSPLHF. The CDR3 region has the DNA TGCGCCAGCAGCTTGGAAGCAGGATCTCCCCTCCACTTT.